A selection of T cell receptor beta chains follows, all from one sample in a study of T cells in localized non-small cell lung cancer. Here immunoSEQ multiplex PCR was the method, and the copy in TCRdb shows in-frame clones only, minus some. The sample consists of 53,000 or so clones, over 80% of them appearing once. The sample here was peripheral blood mononuclear cells, taken before any cancer treatment. The receptors shown here come from a man between 40 and 69 years old with stage III lung adenocarcinoma. CDR3s include the opening cysteine and the closing phenylalanine or tryptophan. A D gene is named only where the DNA matches it firmly. Clone sizes are given selectively: once, few, many, or a class where the clone is expanded.

abundance	d_gene	v_gene	j_gene	CDR3aa	CDR3nt
NA	NA	TRBV5-1	TRBJ1-5	CASSLDGAGRQPQHF	TGCGCCAGCAGCTTGGATGGGGCAGGGCGGCAGCCCCAGCATTTT
NA	TRBD1	TRBV7-9	TRBJ1-1	CASSYSQGGNTEAFF	TGTGCCAGCAGCTATTCACAGGGGGGGAACACTGAAGCTTTCTTT
NA	NA	TRBV5-1	TRBJ2-7	CASSSNVNVGHYPYEQYF	TGCGCCAGCAGCTCGAACGTCAATGTGGGGCATTATCCCTACGAGCAGTACTTC
few	NA	TRBV6-1	TRBJ1-1	CASSEGWSAGTEAFF	TGTGCCAGCAGTGAAGGATGGAGTGCGGGGACTGAAGCTTTCTTT
NA	NA	TRBV6-5	TRBJ1-1	CASSYSEVNTEAFF	TGTGCCAGCAGTTACTCGGAAGTGAACACTGAAGCTTTCTTT
NA	NA	TRBV10-3	TRBJ2-7	CAIMEGGSYEQYF	TGTGCCATCATGGAGGGGGGCTCCTACGAGCAGTACTTC
NA	NA	TRBV29-1	TRBJ2-5	CSADNQETQYF	TGCAGTGCAGACAACCAAGAGACCCAGTACTTC
NA	TRBD1	TRBV6-5	TRBJ2-7	CASSLGTGASYEQYF	TGTGCCAGCAGTCTCGGGACAGGGGCCTCCTACGAGCAGTACTTC
NA	TRBD2	TRBV25-1	TRBJ2-2	CASMRAGEGELFF	TGTGCCAGCATGAGAGCGGGAGAGGGGGAGCTGTTTTTT
NA	NA	TRBV2	TRBJ1-4	CASERDVREKLFF	TGTGCCAGCGAACGGGACGTCCGCGAAAAACTGTTTTTT
few	NA	TRBV5-1	TRBJ2-2	CASSLTGTGELFF	TGCGCCAGCAGCTTGACAGGCACCGGGGAGCTGTTTTTT
NA	NA	TRBV10-3	TRBJ2-7	CAISDPMTGLDEQYF	TGTGCCATCAGTGACCCCATGACAGGCCTTGACGAGCAGTACTTC
NA	TRBD1	TRBV7-9	TRBJ1-1	CASRGGQGANTEAFF	TGTGCCAGCAGGGGGGGACAGGGCGCGAACACTGAAGCTTTCTTT
NA	NA	TRBV2	TRBJ1-1	CASSELGTAGAFF	TGTGCCAGCAGTGAACTCGGGACTGCCGGGGCTTTCTTT
NA	NA	TRBV7-8	TRBJ1-3	CASSPYGQSSGNTIYF	TGTGCCAGCAGCCCCTACGGGCAGAGCTCTGGAAACACCATATATTTT
NA	NA	TRBV6-5	TRBJ2-7	CASSYGFGGYEQYF	TGTGCCAGCAGTTACGGTTTCGGAGGGTACGAGCAGTACTTC
NA	NA	TRBV5-6	TRBJ2-3	CASRTGPSNTDTQYF	TGTGCCAGCAGAACCGGGCCGTCTAACACAGATACGCAGTATTTT
NA	TRBD1	TRBV29-1	TRBJ2-5	CSAPRGQGPEAQYF	TGCAGCGCCCCGAGGGGGCAGGGCCCAGAGGCCCAGTACTTC
NA	NA	TRBV7-2	TRBJ1-1	CASRLVNEAFF	TGTGCCAGCAGGCTAGTAAATGAAGCTTTCTTT
NA	NA	TRBV14	TRBJ2-3	CASSQGTILGTQYF	TGTGCCAGCAGCCAAGGGACCATACTAGGTACGCAGTATTTT
NA	TRBD1	TRBV11-3	TRBJ1-2	CASSSGGGVPRGYGYTF	TGTGCCAGCAGCTCTGGAGGAGGGGTACCCAGGGGGTATGGCTACACCTTC
NA	TRBD1	TRBV7-9	TRBJ2-5	CASSLRGQRETQYF	TGTGCCAGCAGCTTGAGGGGGCAGAGGGAGACCCAGTACTTC
NA	TRBD1	TRBV19	TRBJ2-2	CASSVGQVPGELFF	TGTGCCAGTAGTGTCGGACAGGTCCCCGGGGAGCTGTTTTTT
NA	TRBD1	TRBV5-1	TRBJ2-5	CASSPGQHQETQYF	TGCGCCAGCAGCCCGGGACAGCACCAAGAGACCCAGTACTTC
NA	NA	TRBV15	TRBJ1-1	CATSRDGPPEAFF	TGTGCCACCAGCAGAGATGGGCCACCGGAAGCTTTCTTT
once	TRBD2	TRBV5-1	TRBJ2-7	CASSPGTSGGSTDEQYF	TGCGCCAGCAGCCCGGGGACTAGCGGGGGCTCAACCGACGAGCAGTACTTC
NA	TRBD1	TRBV29-1	TRBJ1-1	CSVGTGDRESDTEAFF	TGCAGCGTTGGGACTGGGGACAGAGAAAGTGACACTGAAGCTTTCTTT
medium-sized	NA	TRBV7-9	TRBJ2-5	CASSLGTEPKIQETQYF	TGTGCCAGCAGCTTAGGAACCGAACCTAAGATACAAGAGACCCAGTACTTC
NA	NA	TRBV5-3	TRBJ1-3	CARSFDSSGNTIYF	TGTGCCAGAAGCTTCGACAGCTCTGGAAACACCATATATTTT
few	NA	TRBV19	TRBJ2-7	CASSIARASYYEQYF	TGTGCCAGTAGTATCGCAAGGGCTTCGTACTACGAGCAGTACTTC
NA	TRBD1	TRBV9	TRBJ2-1	CASSETGSYNEQFF	TGTGCCAGCAGCGAGACAGGGTCATACAATGAGCAGTTCTTC